This TCR beta chain is from a study of blood T cell repertoires in COVID-19. Study in general: The samples span acute and convalescent COVID-19 from the United States, Italy and Spain. The analysed material was cDNA or gDNA that came from T cells, B-cell-depleted T cells, or PBMCs.

Study processing details: It was from reference gene primer amplification that nucleated cell counts were estimated. Some clones are missing from TCRdb's copy, which holds only in-frame ones; the method was immunoSEQ multiplex PCR. That table supplies the V and J calls and clone size; D and trimming were determined from the DNA. This table has fewer than 110,000 clones, about 86% appearing once. The CDR3 runs 16 residues. The source material was peripheral blood. The sequence came from a human donor in a cohort sampled during active COVID-19. The rearrangement uses TRBV21-1 and TRBJ2-2; the table's D call, TRBD2, was not checked against the DNA. TRBV21-1 is a known pseudogene. Written as DNA, the CDR3 is TGTGCCAGCAGCAACGGGAGCGGAGGGGAGACCGGGGAGCTGTTTTTT. It is translated as CASSNGSGGETGELFF.